One and the same sample provided the 14 T cell receptor beta chains below, sequenced in a study of blood T cell repertoires in COVID-19. Generated by immunoSEQ multiplex PCR, the TCRdb table keeps only in-frame clones and is missing some. The sample holds approximately 190,000 clones, roughly 84% seen once. Sequenced: peripheral blood. The origin of the receptors is a human donor in a cohort sampled during active COVID-19.

V is TRBV19 and J is TRBJ2-6, with unresolved D. Trimming shortened V by 1 base and J by 1 base, and 11 bases separated the two germline ends. Germline CDR1 reads LNHDA; CDR2 reads SQIVND (reference sequence). This CDR3 comprises 17 residues. Here the CDR3 DNA reads TGTGCCAGTAGTATAGGGGCGCAGTTATCTGGGGCCAACGTCCTGACTTTC. Protein product: CASSIGAQLSGANVLTF.

The chain couples TRBV3-1 (or the pseudogene TRBV3-2) to TRBJ1-1; TRBD1 is a possible D gene (5 bases). This CDR3 region has 16 residues. Germline CDR1 LGHDT, CDR2 YNNKEL (reference sequence). V was cut by 4 bases and J by 1 base, with 16 bases left in between. This CDR3 reads CASSPTGTLRNTEAFF. The CDR3 DNA follows: TGTGCCAGCAGCCCAACCGGGACTCTGAGGAACACTGAAGCTTTCTTT.

This sequence joins TRBV7-8 and TRBJ1-4, with 7 bases fitting TRBD1. The germline V gene encodes CDR1 SGHVS and CDR2 FQNEAQ. The V segment lost 2 bases and the J segment 0 bases; nucleotides outside the gene matches: 3. The CDR3 runs 16 residues. The CDR3 spells CASSLPQGATNEKLFF. In nucleotides, the CDR3 is TGTGCCAGCAGCTTACCTCAGGGGGCAACTAATGAAAAACTGTTTTTT.

This chain uses TRBV18 with TRBJ2-6; TRBD1 matches at 7 bases. Per germline, CDR1 KGHSH and CDR2 LQKENI. V gave up 1 base and J gave up 0 bases; unmatched junction bases: 6. The CDR3 has 18 residues. The CDR3 is CASSPRTGVGSGANVLTF. CDR3 nucleotide sequence: TGTGCCAGCTCACCACGGACAGGCGTGGGCTCTGGGGCCAACGTCCTGACTTTC.

The V and J genes are TRBV27 and TRBJ1-4; perhaps TRBD1 as D (5 bases). CDR3 length equals 17 residues. Germline assignment: CDR1 MNHEY and CDR2 SMNVEV (reference sequence). Trimming took 7 bases from V and 3 from J, leaving 21 bases between them. The chain's CDR3 is CASKPGGRYIANEKLFF. The CDR3 nucleotides are TGTGCCAGCAAGCCCGGGGGTCGGTATATCGCTAATGAAAAACTGTTTTTT.

This sequence joins TRBV5-1 and TRBJ1-1; possibly TRBD1 for D (5 bases). CDR1 is SGHRS, CDR2 YFSETQ, per germline. The ends were cut back, 4 bases at V and 0 bases at J, with 10 bases in the middle. The CDR3 is 14 amino acids. This CDR3 is CASSHDSLNTEAFF. CDR3 nucleotides: TGCGCCAGCAGCCATGACAGCCTGAACACTGAAGCTTTCTTT.

This clone occurred once. The gene calls are TRBV7-9 and TRBJ2-5; 7 bases match TRBD1. The V and J ends lost 3 bases and 4 bases, in that order; junction bases with no gene match: 8. The CDR3 sequence is 15 residues long. Germline CDR1 SEHNR, CDR2 FQNEAQ (reference sequence). The CDR3 sequence is CASSFPQGHRETQYF. The CDR3 DNA follows: TGTGCCAGCAGCTTCCCACAGGGGCATAGAGAGACCCAGTACTTC.

The chain has TRBV18 and TRBJ2-2; a weak D match, TRBD2 (6 bases). V dropped 8 bases and J dropped 0 bases, with 13 bases sitting between them. CDR1 is KGHSH, CDR2 LQKENI, per germline. The CDR3 has 15 amino acids. Written as DNA, the CDR3 is TGTGCCAGCACAGGCGGGGCCACGAACACCGGGGAGCTGTTTTTT. Translation: CASTGGATNTGELFF. Full variable domain (remainder filled in from reference TRBV18 and TRBJ2-2): NAGVMQNPRHLVRRRGQEARLRCSPMKGHSHVYWYRQLPEEGLKFMVYLQKENIIDESGMPKERFSAEFPKEGPSILRIQQVVRGDSAAYFCASTGGATNTGELFFGEGSRLTVL.

This chain connects TRBV3-1 (or the pseudogene TRBV3-2) to TRBJ1-6; no firm D call. In germline, CDR1 is LGHDT, CDR2 YNNKEL (reference sequence). The V end lost 2 bases, the J end lost 10 bases, and 12 bases lay between the germline ends. The CDR3 spans 14 residues. The CDR3 region has the DNA TGTGCCAGCAGCCAACCCGGGAACTTATCACCCCTCCACTTT. Its protein is CASSQPGNLSPLHF.

The gene calls are TRBV4-1 and TRBJ1-5; 7 nucleotides match TRBD1. Germline CDR1 reads MGHRA; CDR2 reads YSYEKL. V trimming: 2 bases; J trimming: 2 bases; junction bases outside the gene matches: 6. The CDR3 totals 16 residues. The CDR3 region is CASSQPQGHGNQPQHF. In nucleotides, the CDR3 is TGCGCCAGCAGCCAACCACAGGGGCACGGCAATCAGCCCCAGCATTTT.

The gene calls are TRBV30 and TRBJ1-2; D is perhaps TRBD1 (5 bases). Germline V lookup: CDR1 GTSNPN, CDR2 SVGIG (reference sequence). With 3 bases removed from V and 2 bases from J, the gap between germline ends came to 13 bases. The CDR3 totals 14 residues. The CDR3 here is CAWRRGAGNYGYTF. The CDR3 DNA is TGTGCCTGGAGACGAGGAGCAGGGAACTATGGCTACACCTTC.

The genes are TRBV2 and TRBJ2-7; weak D call: TRBD2 (6 bases). Trimming left V 0 bases short and J 6 bases short, with 6 bases between. CDR3 length: 12 amino acids. Per germline, CDR1 SNHLY and CDR2 FYNNEI. The CDR3 protein is CASSEARGEQYF. CDR3 sequence (DNA): TGTGCCAGCAGTGAAGCGCGGGGCGAGCAGTACTTC.

This clone was seen only a few times. This sequence joins TRBV2 and TRBJ1-2; D might be TRBD1 (6 bases). Per germline, CDR1 SNHLY and CDR2 FYNNEI. This CDR3 has 12 amino acids. Trimming cost V 4 bases and J 8 bases, with 11 bases left between them. The CDR3 DNA is TGTGCCAGCAGTGGGGGGCCGGGAGGCTACACCTTC. Residues: CASSGGPGGYTF.

The V gene is TRBV19, the J gene TRBJ2-3, with a tentative D call TRBD2 (5 bases). The ends were cut back, 6 bases at V and 3 bases at J, with 13 bases in the middle. This CDR3 contains 14 residues. Germline V gene sequence: CDR1 LNHDA, CDR2 SQIVND (reference sequence). Here the CDR3 reads CASSSGVGTDTQYF. The CDR3 region has the DNA TGTGCCAGTAGCTCCGGGGTTGGAACAGATACGCAGTATTTT.